This TCR beta chain stems from a study of cytomegalovirus exposure and HLA in healthy donors. Study-level background: Early release data held some 79 million unique TCRs from HLA-typed donors.

CDR3 length: 14 amino acids. V gave up 3 bases and J gave up 7 bases, with 13 bases separating them. Germline V gene lookup returns CDR1 SGHVS and CDR2 FQNEAQ. PCR involved 60 Vbeta and 13 Jbeta primers. Generated by immunoSEQ multiplex PCR, the TCRdb table keeps only in-frame clones and is missing some. This sample carries about 140,000 clones, roughly 75% of them seen once, and the ten largest clones take over 4%. Study results and caveats: Later on, an analysis found that several of the most significant clusters appeared to be linked to common viral pathogens, which included parvovirus B19. Rarity marked most TCR sequences, yet some public TCRs occurred in many donors. The study designated about 180 TCR beta chains cytomegalovirus-associated.

Regarding this clone: Its specificity is not known.

The sequence came from a man under 40 in good health. Sequencing used PBMCs. This chain joins TRBV7-8 and TRBJ1-5, with a tentative D call TRBD1 (6 bases). The CDR3 spells CASSFRQGWQPQHF. CDR3 in DNA: TGTGCCAGCAGCTTTAGGCAGGGGTGGCAGCCCCAGCATTTT.